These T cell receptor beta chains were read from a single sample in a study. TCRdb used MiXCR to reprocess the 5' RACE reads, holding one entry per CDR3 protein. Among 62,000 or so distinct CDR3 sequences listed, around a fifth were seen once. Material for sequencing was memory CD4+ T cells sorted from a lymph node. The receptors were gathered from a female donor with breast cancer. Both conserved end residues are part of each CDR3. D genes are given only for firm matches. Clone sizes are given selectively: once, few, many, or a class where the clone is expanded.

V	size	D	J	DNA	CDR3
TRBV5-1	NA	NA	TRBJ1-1	TGCGCCAGCAGCCAAAACGCTGGCACTGAAGCTTTCTTT	CASSQNAGTEAFF
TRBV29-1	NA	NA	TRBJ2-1	TGCAGCGTAATAGCGGCCCGCCCCTACGATGAGCAGTTCTTC	CSVIAARPYDEQFF
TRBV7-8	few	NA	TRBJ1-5	TGTGCCAGCAGCCCCGTACCCAGACTAAATCAGCCCCAGCATTTT	CASSPVPRLNQPQHF
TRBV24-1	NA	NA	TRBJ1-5	TGTGCCACCAGTCAGGGATCTCAGCCCCAGCATTTT	CATSQGSQPQHF
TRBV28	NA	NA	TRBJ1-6	TGTGCCAGCAGTTTTTCAGGCATCAATTCACCCCTCCACTTT	CASSFSGINSPLHF
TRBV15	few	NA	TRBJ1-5	TGTGCCACCAGCAGAGACAGGGGAGATCAGCCCCAGCATTTT	CATSRDRGDQPQHF
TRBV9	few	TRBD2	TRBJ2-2	TGTGCCAGCAGCGTAGGTGGGACTAGCGTCGCCGGGGAGCTGTTTTTT	CASSVGGTSVAGELFF
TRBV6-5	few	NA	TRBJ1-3	TGTGCCAGCAGTTACGCACGGGGCTCTGGAAACACCATATATTTT	CASSYARGSGNTIYF
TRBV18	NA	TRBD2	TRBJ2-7	TGTGCCAGCTCACCCGGGGAGGGCCTAGCCTACGAGCAGTACTTC	CASSPGEGLAYEQYF
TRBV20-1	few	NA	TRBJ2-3	TGCAGTGCTCCGAACCAGCGGGCTAGCACAGATACGCAGTATTTT	CSAPNQRASTDTQYF
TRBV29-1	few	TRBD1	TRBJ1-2	TGCAGCGTGACCGGGACAGGGGGCCTTGGCTACACCTTC	CSVTGTGGLGYTF
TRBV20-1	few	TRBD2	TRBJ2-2	TGCAGTGCGGGGGGACTAGCGAACACCGGGGAGCTGTTTTTT	CSAGGLANTGELFF
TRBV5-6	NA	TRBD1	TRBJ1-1	TGTGCCAGCAGCACCGACAGGGGGCGGGCGAACACTGAAGCTTTCTTT	CASSTDRGRANTEAFF
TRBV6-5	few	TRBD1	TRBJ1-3	TGTGCCAGCAGGAGGGACAGGGCCTCTGGAAACACCATATATTTT	CASRRDRASGNTIYF
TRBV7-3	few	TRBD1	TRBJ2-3	TGTGCCAGCAGCTCCCGGACAGGGGGCGCAGATACGCAGTATTTT	CASSSRTGGADTQYF
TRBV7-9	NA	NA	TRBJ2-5	TGTGCCAGCCCGGGACCCACGAAAGAGACCCAGTACTTC	CASPGPTKETQYF
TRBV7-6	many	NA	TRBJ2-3	TGTGCCAGCAGCTTAGAGAGTGGTACAGATACGCAGTATTTT	CASSLESGTDTQYF
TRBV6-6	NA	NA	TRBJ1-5	TGTGCCAGCCTACAATCGACAAGGGGAGATCAGCCCCAGCATTTT	CASLQSTRGDQPQHF
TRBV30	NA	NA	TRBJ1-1	TGTGCCTGGAGCTCGACAGATTACACTGAAGCTTTCTTT	CAWSSTDYTEAFF
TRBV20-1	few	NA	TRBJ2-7	TGCAGTGCTGGTTCCCGGGACGGAGATAACGACGAGCAGTACTTC	CSAGSRDGDNDEQYF
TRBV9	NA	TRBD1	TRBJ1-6	TGTGCCAGCAGCGTAGGTACAGGGGGGAATCCACCCCTCCACTTT	CASSVGTGGNPPLHF
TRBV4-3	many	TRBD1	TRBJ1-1	TGCGCCAGCAGCCAAGATCATGGACGGGACAGCCCTGAAGCTTTCTTT	CASSQDHGRDSPEAFF
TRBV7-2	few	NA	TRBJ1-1	TGTGCCAGCAGCTTTTACTCCTGGAGCACTGAAGCTTTCTTT	CASSFYSWSTEAFF